These T cell receptor beta chains were read from a single sample in a study of Ad26.COV2.S vaccination and SARS-CoV-2 variants. The repertoire was sequenced with immunoSEQ multiplex PCR; TCRdb's copy has only in-frame clones and lacks some. The sample contains roughly 410,000 clones, 80% to 90% of which appear only once. Material: peripheral blood, obtained in a trial of Ad26.COV2.S vaccine versus placebo. The origin of the receptors is a person aged 18-65 years who received the Ad26.COV2.S COVID-19 vaccine or a placebo. The CDR3 runs from the conserved cysteine through the conserved F or W. D genes are given only for firm matches. For some rows the clone size is stated as once, few or many, or as a class when expanded; others skip it.

v_call	d_call	clone_size	j_call	cdr3_nt	cdr3_aa
TRBV6-2/TRBV6-3	.	once	TRBJ2-1	TGTGCCAGCAGTTACGGGCGGGTTGGGGAGCAGTTCTTC	CASSYGRVGEQFF
TRBV6-2/TRBV6-3	TRBD2	.	TRBJ2-2	TGTGCCAGCAGTTGGGGGGGCACCGGGGAGCTGTTTTTT	CASSWGGTGELFF
TRBV5-5	.	once	TRBJ1-6	TGTGCCAGCAGCTTAGGTTCGACTATACGGAATTCACCCCTCCACTTT	CASSLGSTIRNSPLHF
TRBV5-4	.	.	TRBJ1-3	TGTGCCAGCAGCGGTGGACGGACCTCTGGAAACACCATATATTTT	CASSGGRTSGNTIYF
TRBV6-1	.	few	TRBJ1-2	TGTGCCAGCAGTGAAGGTGGGCTGGCCTATGGCTACACCTTC	CASSEGGLAYGYTF
TRBV5-1	.	.	TRBJ1-5	TGCGCCAGCAGCCCAGACGGGGTGGGCAATCAGCCCCAGCATTTT	CASSPDGVGNQPQHF
TRBV10-3	.	.	TRBJ2-7	TGTGCCATCAGTCCCCAGGGCTCGATCTACGAGCAGTACTTC	CAISPQGSIYEQYF
TRBV3-1/TRBV3-2	TRBD2	few	TRBJ2-3	TGTGCCAGCAGCCTCTCCTCACTAGCGACAAGCACAGATACGCAGTATTTT	CASSLSSLATSTDTQYF
TRBV7-2	TRBD2	.	TRBJ2-3	TGTGCCAGCAGCTTAGCTCTGTTTAGCGGGGGGGCAGATACGCAGTATTTT	CASSLALFSGGADTQYF
TRBV12-5	.	.	TRBJ2-1	TGTGCTAGTGGTTCCGCCCTGGGCTTCAATCAGTTCTTC	CASGSALGFNQFF
TRBV29-1	.	.	TRBJ1-1	TGCAGCGTTGCGCCTCGACAGGCTCTGAACACTGAAGCTTTCTTT	CSVAPRQALNTEAFF
TRBV7-2	.	.	TRBJ1-1	TGTGCCAGCAGCCGGAGTACAGGGAGGTCGAACACTGAAGCTTTCTTT	CASSRSTGRSNTEAFF
TRBV7-9	.	.	TRBJ1-2	TGTGCCAGCAGCTTAAAAGGGGGTGGCTACACCTTC	CASSLKGGGYTF
TRBV6-5	.	.	TRBJ2-2	TGTGCCAGCAGTTACATGGGAGCGAACACCGGGGAGCTGTTTTTT	CASSYMGANTGELFF
TRBV5-4	.	.	TRBJ1-6	TGTGCCAGCAGCCTTCGGGGGGCGGGGGTTGATTCACCCCTCCACTTT	CASSLRGAGVDSPLHF
TRBV12-5	TRBD2	once	TRBJ2-1	TGTGCTAGTGGTTTGGGACTAGCGGGGGGAAGTGGTGAGCAGTTCTTC	CASGLGLAGGSGEQFF
TRBV4-1	.	.	TRBJ1-2	TGCGCCAGCAGCCGCACACCGATAGCCTATGGCTACACCTTC	CASSRTPIAYGYTF
TRBV10-2	TRBD1	.	TRBJ1-5	TGCGCCAGCAGTGAACAGGGGTTAGGCAATCAGCCCCAGCATTTT	CASSEQGLGNQPQHF
TRBV5-1	TRBD1	.	TRBJ1-4	TGCGCCAGCAGCTCGACAGGGCTAAATGAAAAACTGTTTTTT	CASSSTGLNEKLFF
TRBV18	.	.	TRBJ2-3	TGTGCCAGCTCTCCTAGGGTTATCACAGATACGCAGTATTTT	CASSPRVITDTQYF
TRBV7-9	TRBD2	.	TRBJ2-3	TGTGCCAGCAGCTTAAGCGGGGTCGCAGATACGCAGTATTTT	CASSLSGVADTQYF
TRBV9	TRBD1	few	TRBJ1-2	TGTGCCAGCAGCGGCGGGACAGCCAACCCCATCTATGGCTACACCTTC	CASSGGTANPIYGYTF
TRBV5-8	.	.	TRBJ2-7	TGTGCCAGCAGCTGGGGTCAACCAGGGGACGAGCAGTACTTC	CASSWGQPGDEQYF
TRBV3-1/TRBV3-2	.	.	TRBJ1-2	TGTGCCAGCAGCCAAGCGGGAGGCCGGGGCTATGGCTACACCTTC	CASSQAGGRGYGYTF
TRBV9	.	.	TRBJ2-2	TGTGCCAGCAGCCTCCGGGACTTGAACACCGGGGAGCTGTTTTTT	CASSLRDLNTGELFF
TRBV6-5	.	.	TRBJ1-1	TGTGCCAGCAGTTACGGGAGAATGAACACTGAAGCTTTCTTT	CASSYGRMNTEAFF
TRBV7-2	TRBD2	.	TRBJ2-2	TGTGCCACCCGAGCGGGGTCGAACACCGGGGAGCTGTTTTTT	CATRAGSNTGELFF
TRBV20-1	.	.	TRBJ2-3	TGCAGTGCTAGTCTCGTGAGAGATACGCAGTATTTT	CSASLVRDTQYF
TRBV21-1	.	.	TRBJ1-2	TGTGCCAGCAGCGGGGACAGTCCATGTGGGGATGGCTACACCTTC	CASSGDSPCGDGYTF
TRBV6-5	.	.	TRBJ1-2	TGTGCCAGCGCAGATCGCAGTAACTATGGCTACACCTTC	CASADRSNYGYTF
TRBV19	.	.	TRBJ2-3	TGTGCCAGCGCCCAGGCCCGCACAGATACGCAGTATTTT	CASAQARTDTQYF
TRBV3-1/TRBV3-2	TRBD2	.	TRBJ2-7	TGTGCCAGCAGCGTCACAGGACTAGCGCTCTCCTACGAGCAGTACTTC	CASSVTGLALSYEQYF
TRBV2	.	.	TRBJ2-5	TGTGCCAGCAGTGAAGGGATAGAGACCCAGTACTTC	CASSEGIETQYF
TRBV5-1	.	.	TRBJ1-2	TGCGCCACCTCCAAGGATGGGGGGCCCAACTATGGCTACACCTTC	CATSKDGGPNYGYTF
TRBV19	TRBD1	few	TRBJ1-5	TGTGCCAGTAGTATACGGGGACAGGCTAATCAGCCCCAGCATTTT	CASSIRGQANQPQHF
TRBV2	.	.	TRBJ2-1	TGTGCCAGCAGTTCGGACCGCGGTCACAATGAGCAGTTCTTC	CASSSDRGHNEQFF
TRBV7-7	.	.	TRBJ2-7	TGTGCCAGCAGCTTTTCTCGGGGTAGCGAGCAGTACTTC	CASSFSRGSEQYF
TRBV2	.	once	TRBJ1-1	TGTGCCAGCAGTGGGGGGGTCAACACTGAAGCTTTCTTT	CASSGGVNTEAFF
TRBV27	TRBD1	.	TRBJ1-2	TGTGCCAGCAGTTTACCCACTCTGGACAGGAGGGGGGGCATGCGCTACACCTTC	CASSLPTLDRRGGMRYTF
TRBV7-6	.	.	TRBJ1-1	TGTGCCAGCAGCGTGGACAGATCGACGAGGGTTGAAGCTTTCTTT	CASSVDRSTRVEAFF
TRBV5-5	TRBD1	.	TRBJ2-7	TGTGCCAGCAGTGCCGGGGACAGGATTTACGAGCAGTACTTC	CASSAGDRIYEQYF
TRBV27	.	once	TRBJ2-6	TGTGCCAGTGGAGGACCGACCATTCTCTCTGGGGCCAACGTCCTGACTTTC	CASGGPTILSGANVLTF
TRBV16	.	.	TRBJ1-5	TGTGCCAGCAGCCAATCAGCAGGAGGGTCGGGCAATCAGCCCCAGCATTTT	CASSQSAGGSGNQPQHF
TRBV7-3	TRBD2	.	TRBJ2-2	TGTGCCAGCAGCTTAAGTCTTAGCGGGAGTGCCGGGGAGCTGTTTTTT	CASSLSLSGSAGELFF
TRBV28	.	few	TRBJ1-1	TGTGCCAGCAGCCCTCCTCCGGGATCCGAAGGAACTGAAGCTTTCTTT	CASSPPPGSEGTEAFF
TRBV5-1	TRBD1	.	TRBJ1-2	TGCGCCAGCAGCCGGGACAGCTCCAATGGCTACACCTTC	CASSRDSSNGYTF
TRBV21-1	.	.	TRBJ2-5	TGTGCCAGCAGCAATTTTGGGCGGGGGGAGACCCAGTACTTC	CASSNFGRGETQYF
TRBV11-1	.	once	TRBJ2-3	TGTGCCAGCAGCTTAGCGGATAGCGGTAGCACAGATACGCAGTATTTT	CASSLADSGSTDTQYF
TRBV28	TRBD2	few	TRBJ2-1	TGTGCCAGCAGCAGCCTCCTGGGTAGCGGGGTTAACAATGAGCAGTTCTTC	CASSSLLGSGVNNEQFF
TRBV5-6	TRBD2	.	TRBJ2-3	TGTGCCAGCAACTCCCGTGCGGCGGGAGTCCTTAGCACAGATACGCAGTATTTT	CASNSRAAGVLSTDTQYF